This T cell receptor (beta chain) is drawn from a study of cytomegalovirus exposure and HLA in healthy donors. Study-wide findings and caveats: In a later analysis, the majority of CMV-associated beta chains seemingly showed HLA restriction.

With 60 Vbeta and 13 Jbeta primers, the PCR was carried out. TCRdb's copy holds only in-frame clones and misses some; the assay was immunoSEQ multiplex PCR. The repertoire holds 100,000 to 150,000 clones, about three quarters seen once, with under 3% in the top ten. This clone was picked up a small number of times. Its antigen is currently unknown. V was trimmed by 0 bases and J by 2 bases, leaving 9 bases between them. Germline V gene sequence: CDR1 SGDLS, CDR2 YYNGEE. The CDR3 covers 15 residues. Input material: PBMCs. The rearrangement joins TRBV9 to TRBJ1-3; no firm D call. The source of this sequence is a woman between 55 and 75 years old in good health and CMV-seropositive. The CDR3 bases are TGTGCCAGCAGCGTAGTCGGGGATACTGGAAACACCATATATTTT. Translation gives CASSVVGDTGNTIYF. The variable domain in full, with the rest retrieved from reference TRBV9 and TRBJ1-3, is DSGVTQTPKHLITATGQRVTLRCSPRSGDLSVYWYQQSLDQGLQFLIQYYNGEERAKGNILERFSAQQFPDLHSELNLSSLELGDSALYFCASSVVGDTGNTIYFGEGSWLTVV.